This TCR beta chain was sequenced during a study of blood T cell repertoires in COVID-19. Overall study: Sites in the United States, Italy and Spain provided acute and convalescent COVID-19 samples.

Participants reported their clinical history, and cohort assignment relied on those reports. This table comes from immunoSEQ multiplex PCR, and its TCRdb copy is limited to in-frame clones, with some not included. The sample records some 240,000 clones, roughly 88% being singletons. There are 16 residues in the CDR3. Per germline, CDR1 SGHTA and CDR2 FQGTGA. V gave up 3 bases and J gave up 4 bases, with 16 bases separating them. The specimen was PBMCs or T cells enriched from blood (not recorded which). The chain employs TRBV7-3 and TRBJ2-1; D is perhaps TRBD2 (5 bases). This receptor was identified in a woman aged 40 to 49 who had been exposed to COVID-19. The DNA of the CDR3 is TGTGCCAGCAGCTTGGGTCCCGGGGAAGGGTACAATGAGCAGTTCTTC. This sequence encodes CASSLGPGEGYNEQFF.